The text below deals with one T cell receptor beta chain. The antigen is undetermined. V was clipped by 0 bases and J by 8 bases, with 14 bases between them. CDR3 length equals 15 residues. Germline V gives CDR1 SGHNT, CDR2 YYREEE (reference sequence). The data stem from a study of graft-versus-host responses after intestinal transplantation. The wider study: All of the recipients had induction that used anti-thymocyte globulin, then tacrolimus and steroids for approximately 3 years. Findings and limits, study-wide: Among recipient marrow samples, GvH clones were found; some appeared first in ileum or blood. Early HvG declines after transplant were associated with peak circulating GvH clone levels. High graft-versus-host to host-versus-graft T cell clonal ratios marked allografts of patients with graft-donor macrochimerism.

TCRdb's copy holds only in-frame clones and misses some; the assay was immunoSEQ multiplex PCR. The sample holds approximately 100,000 clones, roughly 87% seen once. This sequence joins TRBV5-4 and TRBJ1-4; D is undetermined. The TCR originated in a human donor who received an intestinal transplant. The source was unstimulated CD4+ T cells sorted from spleen or lymph node cells, collected before intestinal transplant. CDR3 amino acids: CASSLERRVGEKLFF. The CDR3 region has the DNA TGTGCCAGCAGCTTGGAGAGGAGGGTTGGGGAAAAACTGTTTTTT.